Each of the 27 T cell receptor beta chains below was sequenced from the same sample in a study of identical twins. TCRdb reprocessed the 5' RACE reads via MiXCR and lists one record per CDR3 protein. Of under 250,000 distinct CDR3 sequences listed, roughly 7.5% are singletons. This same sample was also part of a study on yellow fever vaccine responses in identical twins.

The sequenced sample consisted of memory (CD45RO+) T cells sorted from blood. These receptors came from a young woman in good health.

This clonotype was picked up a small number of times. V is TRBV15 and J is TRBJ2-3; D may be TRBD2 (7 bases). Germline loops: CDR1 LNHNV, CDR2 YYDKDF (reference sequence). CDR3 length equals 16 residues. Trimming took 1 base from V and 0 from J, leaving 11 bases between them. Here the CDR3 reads CATSRGGGGSTDTQYF. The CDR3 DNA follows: TGTGCCACCAGCAGAGGAGGGGGGGGCAGCACAGATACGCAGTATTTT.

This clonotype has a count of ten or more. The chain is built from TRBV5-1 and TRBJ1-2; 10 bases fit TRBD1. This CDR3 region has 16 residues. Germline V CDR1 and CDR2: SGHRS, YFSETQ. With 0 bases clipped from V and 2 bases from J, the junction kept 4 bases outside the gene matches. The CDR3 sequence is CASSLGQGAVNYGYTF. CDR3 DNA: TGCGCCAGCAGCTTGGGACAGGGGGCTGTAAACTATGGCTACACCTTC. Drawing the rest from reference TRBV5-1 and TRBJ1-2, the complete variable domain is KAGVTQTPRYLIKTRGQQVTLSCSPISGHRSVSWYQQTPGQGLQFLFEYFSETQRNKGNFPGRFSGRQFSNSRSEMNVSTLELGDSALYLCASSLGQGAVNYGYTFGSGTRLTVV.

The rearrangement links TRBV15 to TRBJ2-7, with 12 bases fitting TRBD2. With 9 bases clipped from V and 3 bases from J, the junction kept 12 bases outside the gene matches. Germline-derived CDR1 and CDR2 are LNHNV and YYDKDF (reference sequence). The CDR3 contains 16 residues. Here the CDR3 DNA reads TGTGCCACAAACAGGGGGTCTAGCGGGAGGGACTACGAGCAGTACTTC. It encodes CATNRGSSGRDYEQYF.

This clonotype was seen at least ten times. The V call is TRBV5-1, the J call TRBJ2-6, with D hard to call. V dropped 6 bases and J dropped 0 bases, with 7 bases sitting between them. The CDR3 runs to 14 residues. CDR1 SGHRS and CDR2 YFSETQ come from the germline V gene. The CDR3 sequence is CASTENSGANVLTF. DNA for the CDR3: TGCGCCAGCACTGAAAACTCTGGGGCCAACGTCCTGACTTTC.

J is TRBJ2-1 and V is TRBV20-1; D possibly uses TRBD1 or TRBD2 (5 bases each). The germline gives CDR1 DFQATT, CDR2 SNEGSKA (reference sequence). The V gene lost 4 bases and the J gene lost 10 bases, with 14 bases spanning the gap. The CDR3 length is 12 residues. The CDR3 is CSAMGRKNEQFF. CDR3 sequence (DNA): TGCAGTGCTATGGGACGAAAAAACGAGCAGTTCTTC.

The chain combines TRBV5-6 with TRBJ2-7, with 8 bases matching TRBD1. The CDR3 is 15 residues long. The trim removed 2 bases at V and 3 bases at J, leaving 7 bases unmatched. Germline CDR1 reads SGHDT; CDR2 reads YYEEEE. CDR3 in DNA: TGTGCCAGCAGCTTAGGACAGGGTCGGAACTACGAGCAGTACTTC. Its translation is CASSLGQGRNYEQYF.

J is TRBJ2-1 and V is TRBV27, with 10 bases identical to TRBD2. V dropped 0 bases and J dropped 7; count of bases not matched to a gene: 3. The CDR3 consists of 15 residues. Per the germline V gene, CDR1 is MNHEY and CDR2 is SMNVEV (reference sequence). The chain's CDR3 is CASSLSTSGANEQFF. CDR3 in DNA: TGTGCCAGCAGTTTATCCACTAGCGGGGCAAATGAGCAGTTCTTC.

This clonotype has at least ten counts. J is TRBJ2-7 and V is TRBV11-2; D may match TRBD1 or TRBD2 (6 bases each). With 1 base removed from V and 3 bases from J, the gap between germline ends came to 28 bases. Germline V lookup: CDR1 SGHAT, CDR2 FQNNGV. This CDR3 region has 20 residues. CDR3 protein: CASSLGVGGRGRPSFYEQYF. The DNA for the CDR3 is TGTGCCAGCAGCTTAGGGGTGGGAGGCAGGGGTCGGCCCTCCTTCTACGAGCAGTACTTC.

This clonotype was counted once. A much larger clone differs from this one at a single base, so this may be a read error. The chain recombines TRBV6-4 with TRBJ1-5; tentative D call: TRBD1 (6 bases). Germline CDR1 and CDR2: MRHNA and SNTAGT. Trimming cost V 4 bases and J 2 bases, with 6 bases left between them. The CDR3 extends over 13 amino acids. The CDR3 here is CASSAGGNQPQHF. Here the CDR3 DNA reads TGTGCCAGCAGTGCAGGGGGCAATCAGCCCCAGCATTTT.

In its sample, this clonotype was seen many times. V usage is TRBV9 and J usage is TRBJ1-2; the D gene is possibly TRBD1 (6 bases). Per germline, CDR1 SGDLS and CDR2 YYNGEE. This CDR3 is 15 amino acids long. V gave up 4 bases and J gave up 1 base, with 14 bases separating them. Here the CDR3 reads CASSLEGGGNYGYTF. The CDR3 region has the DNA TGTGCCAGCAGCCTCGAGGGGGGAGGTAACTATGGCTACACCTTC. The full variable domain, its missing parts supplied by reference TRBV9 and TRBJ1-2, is DSGVTQTPKHLITATGQRVTLRCSPRSGDLSVYWYQQSLDQGLQFLIQYYNGEERAKGNILERFSAQQFPDLHSELNLSSLELGDSALYFCASSLEGGGNYGYTFGSGTRLTVV.

The CDR3: CSVEDPGVNTEAFF. CDR3 DNA sequence: TGCAGCGTTGAAGATCCCGGGGTCAACACTGAAGCTTTCTTT. The V gene is TRBV29-1, the J gene TRBJ1-1, with D unclear. CDR1 and CDR2 from the germline V gene are SQVTM and ANQGSEA. The CDR3 is 14 amino acids. The germline V and J ends were trimmed by 0 bases and 2 bases, with 10 bases remaining between them.

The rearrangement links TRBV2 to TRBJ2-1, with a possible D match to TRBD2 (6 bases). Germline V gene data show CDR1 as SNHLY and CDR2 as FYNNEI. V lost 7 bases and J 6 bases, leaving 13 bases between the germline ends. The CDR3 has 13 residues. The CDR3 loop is CASNQQGGNEQFF. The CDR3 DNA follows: TGTGCCAGCAATCAGCAGGGAGGCAATGAGCAGTTCTTC.

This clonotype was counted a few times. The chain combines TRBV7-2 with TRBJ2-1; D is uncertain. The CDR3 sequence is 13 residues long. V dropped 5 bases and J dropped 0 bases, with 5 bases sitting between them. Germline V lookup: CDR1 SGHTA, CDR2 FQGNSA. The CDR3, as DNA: TGTGCCAGCAGCCAGGTCTCCTACAATGAGCAGTTCTTC. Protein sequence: CASSQVSYNEQFF.

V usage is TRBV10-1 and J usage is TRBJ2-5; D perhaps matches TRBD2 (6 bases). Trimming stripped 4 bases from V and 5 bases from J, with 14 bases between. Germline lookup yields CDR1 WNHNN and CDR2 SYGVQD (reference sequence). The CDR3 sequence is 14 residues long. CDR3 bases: TGCGCCAGCAGTGTTGGGACTCTTGGGGAGACCCAGTACTTC. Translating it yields CASSVGTLGETQYF.

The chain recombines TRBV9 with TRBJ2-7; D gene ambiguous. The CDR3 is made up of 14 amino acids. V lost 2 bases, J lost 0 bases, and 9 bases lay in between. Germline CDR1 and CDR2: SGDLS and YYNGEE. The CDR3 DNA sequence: TGTGCCAGCAGCGTTGAGCCCCACTCCTACGAGCAGTACTTC. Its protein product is CASSVEPHSYEQYF. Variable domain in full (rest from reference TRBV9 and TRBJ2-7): DSGVTQTPKHLITATGQRVTLRCSPRSGDLSVYWYQQSLDQGLQFLIQYYNGEERAKGNILERFSAQQFPDLHSELNLSSLELGDSALYFCASSVEPHSYEQYFGPGTRLTVT.

CDR3 sequence (DNA): TGTGCCAGCAGGGACTCCGGGACAGACTATGGCTACACCTTC. It translates to CASRDSGTDYGYTF. The V and J genes are TRBV2 and TRBJ1-2, with 7 bases identical to TRBD1. CDR3 size: 14 residues. The junction had 7 bases not matched to a gene; V was cut back by 6 bases and J by 3 bases. Germline loops: CDR1 SNHLY, CDR2 FYNNEI.

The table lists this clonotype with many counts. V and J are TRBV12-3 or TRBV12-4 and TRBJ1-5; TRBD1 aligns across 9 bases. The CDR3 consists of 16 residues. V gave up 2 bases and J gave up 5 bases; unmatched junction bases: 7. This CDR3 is CASSLKQGAGDQPQHF. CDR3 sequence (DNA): TGTGCCAGCAGTTTAAAACAGGGGGCGGGTGATCAGCCCCAGCATTTT.

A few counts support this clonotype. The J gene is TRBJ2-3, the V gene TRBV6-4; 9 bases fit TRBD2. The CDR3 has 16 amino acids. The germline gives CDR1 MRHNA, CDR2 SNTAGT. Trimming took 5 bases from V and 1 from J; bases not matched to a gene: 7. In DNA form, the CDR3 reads TGTGCCAGCAGTCCCGCGGGGGGGGCGGGCACAGATACGCAGTATTTT. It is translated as CASSPAGGAGTDTQYF.

The CDR3: CATESVGAADTQYF. The CDR3 nucleotides read TGTGCCACCGAAAGCGTGGGGGCCGCAGATACGCAGTATTTT. The chain combines TRBV2 with TRBJ2-3, with D possibly matching TRBD1 (6 bases). Germline V gene data show CDR1 as SNHLY and CDR2 as FYNNEI. The V and J ends lost 10 bases and 4 bases respectively, with 18 bases between them. CDR3 size: 14 residues. The whole variable domain, remainder taken from reference TRBV2 and TRBJ2-3, is EPEVTQTPSHQVTQMGQEVILRCVPISNHLYFYWYRQILGQKVEFLVSFYNNEISEKSEIFDDQFSVERPDGSNFTLKIRSTKLEDSAMYFCATESVGAADTQYFGPGTRLTVL.

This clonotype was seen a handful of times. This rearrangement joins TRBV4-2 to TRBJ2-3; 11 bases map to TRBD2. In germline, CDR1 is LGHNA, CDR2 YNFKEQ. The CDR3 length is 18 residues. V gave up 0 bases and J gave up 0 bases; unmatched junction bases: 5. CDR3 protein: CASSQDVAGGPSTDTQYF. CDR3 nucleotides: TGTGCCAGCAGCCAAGATGTAGCGGGGGGGCCGAGCACAGATACGCAGTATTTT.

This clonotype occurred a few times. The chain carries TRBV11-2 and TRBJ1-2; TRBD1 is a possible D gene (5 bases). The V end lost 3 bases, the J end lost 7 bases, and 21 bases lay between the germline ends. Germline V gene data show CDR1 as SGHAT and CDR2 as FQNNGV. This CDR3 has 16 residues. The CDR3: CASSLGVQTSPGGYTF. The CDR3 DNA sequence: TGTGCCAGCAGCTTGGGGGTACAAACCTCCCCGGGTGGCTACACCTTC.

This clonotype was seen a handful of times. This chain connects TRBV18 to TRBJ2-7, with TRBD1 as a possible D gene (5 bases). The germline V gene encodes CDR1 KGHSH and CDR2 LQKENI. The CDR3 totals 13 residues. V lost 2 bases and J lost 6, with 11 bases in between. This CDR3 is CASSPSPGIEQYF. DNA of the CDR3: TGTGCCAGCTCACCATCGCCAGGGATCGAGCAGTACTTC. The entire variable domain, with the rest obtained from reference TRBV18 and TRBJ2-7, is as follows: NAGVMQNPRHLVRRRGQEARLRCSPMKGHSHVYWYRQLPEEGLKFMVYLQKENIIDESGMPKERFSAEFPKEGPSILRIQQVVRGDSAAYFCASSPSPGIEQYFGPGTRLTVT.

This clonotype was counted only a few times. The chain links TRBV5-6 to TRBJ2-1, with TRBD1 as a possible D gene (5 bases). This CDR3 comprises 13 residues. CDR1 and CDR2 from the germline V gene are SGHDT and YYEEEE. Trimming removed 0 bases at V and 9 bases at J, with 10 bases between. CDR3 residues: CASSLGQGSEQFF. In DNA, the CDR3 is TGTGCCAGCAGCTTGGGGCAGGGCAGTGAGCAGTTCTTC.

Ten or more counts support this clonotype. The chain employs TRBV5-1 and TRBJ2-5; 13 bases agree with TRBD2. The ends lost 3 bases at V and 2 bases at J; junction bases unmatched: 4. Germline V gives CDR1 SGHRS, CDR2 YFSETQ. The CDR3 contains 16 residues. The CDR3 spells CASSWTSGRGQETQYF. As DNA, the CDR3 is TGCGCCAGCAGCTGGACTAGCGGGAGAGGGCAAGAGACCCAGTACTTC.

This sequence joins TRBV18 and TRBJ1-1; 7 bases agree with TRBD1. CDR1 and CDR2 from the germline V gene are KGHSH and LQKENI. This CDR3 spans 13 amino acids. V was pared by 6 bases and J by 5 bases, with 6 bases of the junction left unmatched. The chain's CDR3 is CASSLNRGTEAFF. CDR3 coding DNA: TGTGCCAGCTCTCTGAACAGGGGAACTGAAGCTTTCTTT.

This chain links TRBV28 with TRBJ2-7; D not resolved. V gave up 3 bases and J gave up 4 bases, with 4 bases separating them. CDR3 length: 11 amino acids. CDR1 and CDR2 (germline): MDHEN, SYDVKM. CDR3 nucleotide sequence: TGTGCCAGCAGTTTTTTTTACGAGCAGTACTTC. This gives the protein CASSFFYEQYF.

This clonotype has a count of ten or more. The CDR3 nucleotides are TGTGCCAGCAGTAAAGCGGGAGGGCCCCTCGCGGAGCAGTACTTC. It is translated as CASSKAGGPLAEQYF. The chain recombines TRBV28 with TRBJ2-7; 10 bases align to TRBD2. In germline, CDR1 is MDHEN, CDR2 SYDVKM. CDR3 length: 15 residues. The V and J ends lost 5 bases and 7 bases, in that order; junction bases with no gene match: 11.